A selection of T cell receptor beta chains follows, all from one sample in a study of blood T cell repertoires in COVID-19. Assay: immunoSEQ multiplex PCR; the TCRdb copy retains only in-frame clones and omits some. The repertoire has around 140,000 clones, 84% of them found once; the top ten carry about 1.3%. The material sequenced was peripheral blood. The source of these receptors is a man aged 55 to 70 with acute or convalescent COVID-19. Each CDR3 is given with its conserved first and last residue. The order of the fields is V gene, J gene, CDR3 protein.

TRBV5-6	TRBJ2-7	CASSLYSSYEQYF
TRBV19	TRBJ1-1	CASTSTGGRGNTEAFF
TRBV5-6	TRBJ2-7	CASSLRDSLYEQYF
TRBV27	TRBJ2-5	CASSFTLAGGTGTQYF
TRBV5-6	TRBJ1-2	CASSLGREDYGYTF
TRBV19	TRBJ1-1	CASSHPVRMTRSTEAFF
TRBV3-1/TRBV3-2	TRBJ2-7	CASSQVTESYEQYF
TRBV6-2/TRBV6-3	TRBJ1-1	CASSYSGVTEAFF
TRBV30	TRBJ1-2	CAWSEGNRGGYTF
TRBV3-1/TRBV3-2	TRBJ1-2	CASSQGQGDGYTF
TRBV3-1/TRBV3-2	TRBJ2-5	CASSQGRLVETQYF
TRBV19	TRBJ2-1	CASSIQFLLAGSSYNEQFF
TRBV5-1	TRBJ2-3	CASSLTRAEDTQYF
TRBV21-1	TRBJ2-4	CASSYPSGGAKRYIQYF
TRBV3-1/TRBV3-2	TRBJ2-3	CASSQDRGNTDTQYF
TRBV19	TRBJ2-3	CASSIGAGPTDTQYF
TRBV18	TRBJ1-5	CASGTGANQPQHF
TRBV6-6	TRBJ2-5	CASSSGTGVSETQYF
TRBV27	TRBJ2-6	CASSRGQNSGANVLTF
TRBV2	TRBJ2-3	CASSVGALASTDTQYF
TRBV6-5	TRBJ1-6	CASSYTTGGAPLHF
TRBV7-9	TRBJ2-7	CASSQRTSGTLVSFYEQYF